This is a list of T cell receptor beta chains from one sample in a study of cytomegalovirus exposure and HLA in healthy donors. The data were produced by immunoSEQ multiplex PCR, yet TCRdb's version contains in-frame clones alone and is incomplete. The data hold roughly 120,000 clones, with about 91% observed a single time. Sequencing was carried out using PBMCs. Receptors were obtained from a man between 18 and 35 years old in good health and CMV-seronegative. Both conserved end residues are part of each CDR3. A D gene is named only where the DNA matches it firmly. Clone size is given for some rows only: seen once, a few or many times, or a class if the clone is expanded.

v_call: TRBV27
j_call: TRBJ2-6
clone_size: .
d_call: TRBD1
cdr3_aa: CASSLLGGSGANVLTF
cdr3_nt: TGTGCCAGCAGTTTATTAGGGGGCAGTGGGGCCAACGTCCTGACTTTC

v_call: TRBV18
j_call: TRBJ2-7
clone_size: once
d_call: TRBD1
cdr3_aa: CASSPLPGTGGNYEQYF
cdr3_nt: TGTGCCAGCTCCCCCCTTCCCGGGACAGGGGGCAACTACGAGCAGTACTTC

v_call: TRBV4-1
j_call: TRBJ1-1
clone_size: .
d_call: .
cdr3_aa: CASSQDWWNRAAFF
cdr3_nt: TGCGCCAGCAGCCAAGATTGGTGGAACAGGGCAGCTTTCTTT

v_call: TRBV6-5
j_call: TRBJ2-3
clone_size: .
d_call: TRBD2
cdr3_aa: CASSKLGGGTDTQYF
cdr3_nt: TGTGCCAGCAGTAAGCTTGGGGGGGGCACAGATACGCAGTATTTT

v_call: TRBV7-8
j_call: TRBJ1-2
clone_size: once
d_call: .
cdr3_aa: CASSSRTANYGYTF
cdr3_nt: TGTGCCAGCAGCTCCAGGACAGCTAACTATGGCTACACCTTC

v_call: TRBV5-5
j_call: TRBJ1-2
clone_size: once
d_call: .
cdr3_aa: CASSLVARGYGANYGYTF
cdr3_nt: TGTGCCAGCAGCTTGGTTGCCAGGGGCTATGGGGCTAACTATGGCTACACCTTC

v_call: TRBV4-3
j_call: TRBJ2-3
clone_size: .
d_call: .
cdr3_aa: CASSRGDSTDTQYF
cdr3_nt: TGCGCCAGCAGCCGGGGGGACAGCACAGATACGCAGTATTTT

v_call: TRBV14
j_call: TRBJ1-1
clone_size: .
d_call: .
cdr3_aa: CASSRSGAANTEAFF
cdr3_nt: TGTGCCAGCAGCCGCTCAGGGGCTGCGAACACTGAAGCTTTCTTT

v_call: TRBV18
j_call: TRBJ1-6
clone_size: .
d_call: TRBD1
cdr3_aa: CASSSLEYRDRDNSPLHF
cdr3_nt: TGTGCCAGCTCATCACTAGAATACCGGGACAGAGATAATTCACCCCTCCACTTT

v_call: TRBV6-1
j_call: TRBJ2-1
clone_size: .
d_call: .
cdr3_aa: CASSEAADSREQFF
cdr3_nt: TGTGCCAGCAGTGAAGCGGCGGACTCGCGCGAGCAGTTCTTC

v_call: TRBV27
j_call: TRBJ2-5
clone_size: once
d_call: TRBD2
cdr3_aa: CASRQIGGGGETQYF
cdr3_nt: TGTGCCAGCAGACAAATCGGGGGGGGCGGGGAGACCCAGTACTTC

v_call: TRBV6-5
j_call: TRBJ2-7
clone_size: .
d_call: .
cdr3_aa: CASTPSYEQYF
cdr3_nt: TGTGCCAGCACCCCATCCTACGAGCAGTACTTC

v_call: TRBV7-9
j_call: TRBJ1-6
clone_size: .
d_call: TRBD1
cdr3_aa: CASSFVQGARSPLHF
cdr3_nt: TGTGCCAGCAGCTTTGTTCAGGGGGCACGATCACCCCTCCACTTT

v_call: TRBV5-6
j_call: TRBJ2-1
clone_size: .
d_call: .
cdr3_aa: CASSLLAGVSYNEQFF
cdr3_nt: TGTGCCAGCAGCTTGCTCGCCGGGGTCTCCTACAATGAGCAGTTCTTC

v_call: TRBV7-8
j_call: TRBJ1-1
clone_size: .
d_call: .
cdr3_aa: CASSLAPWLNTEAFF
cdr3_nt: TGTGCCAGCAGCTTAGCGCCTTGGCTGAACACTGAAGCTTTCTTT

v_call: TRBV21-1
j_call: TRBJ1-4
clone_size: .
d_call: .
cdr3_aa: CASSNGRGRTANEKLFF
cdr3_nt: TGTGCCAGCAGCAACGGCAGGGGGAGGACGGCTAATGAAAAACTGTTTTTT

v_call: TRBV28
j_call: TRBJ2-7
clone_size: .
d_call: TRBD1
cdr3_aa: CASSLSPLQGRSYEQYF
cdr3_nt: TGTGCCAGCAGTTTATCCCCCTTACAGGGGCGCTCCTACGAGCAGTACTTC

v_call: TRBV6-4
j_call: TRBJ2-1
clone_size: .
d_call: TRBD2
cdr3_aa: CASSDSTRGDYNEQFF
cdr3_nt: TGTGCCAGCAGTGACTCGACGCGGGGGGACTACAATGAGCAGTTCTTC

v_call: TRBV2
j_call: TRBJ2-1
clone_size: .
d_call: TRBD1
cdr3_aa: CASPGTGFEATSNEQFF
cdr3_nt: TGTGCCAGTCCCGGGACAGGGTTTGAGGCTACGAGCAATGAGCAGTTCTTC

v_call: TRBV7-9
j_call: TRBJ2-1
clone_size: .
d_call: .
cdr3_aa: CASSLGFDEQFF
cdr3_nt: TGTGCCAGCAGCTTAGGTTTCGATGAGCAGTTCTTC

v_call: TRBV9
j_call: TRBJ1-4
clone_size: .
d_call: TRBD1
cdr3_aa: CASSVGRIFRVDRAEEKLFF
cdr3_nt: TGTGCCAGCAGCGTAGGAAGAATTTTTCGGGTAGACAGGGCAGAAGAAAAACTGTTTTTT

v_call: TRBV7-8
j_call: TRBJ1-5
clone_size: .
d_call: TRBD1
cdr3_aa: CASSLKLDRGLSNQPQHF
cdr3_nt: TGTGCCAGCAGCCTGAAGCTAGACAGGGGTCTAAGCAATCAGCCCCAGCATTTT

v_call: TRBV6-5
j_call: TRBJ2-7
clone_size: once
d_call: TRBD2
cdr3_aa: CASSARPSGDYEQYF
cdr3_nt: TGTGCCAGCAGTGCCCGGCCTAGCGGAGATTACGAGCAGTACTTC

v_call: TRBV14
j_call: TRBJ2-7
clone_size: .
d_call: .
cdr3_aa: CASSLGAYRGQYF
cdr3_nt: TGTGCCAGCAGCCTAGGAGCTTATCGGGGGCAGTACTTC

v_call: TRBV11-1
j_call: TRBJ2-5
clone_size: .
d_call: .
cdr3_aa: CASSFGYQETQYF
cdr3_nt: TGTGCCAGCAGCTTCGGGTACCAAGAGACCCAGTACTTC

v_call: TRBV29-1
j_call: TRBJ1-1
clone_size: .
d_call: .
cdr3_aa: CSVGLRAGFEAFF
cdr3_nt: TGCAGCGTTGGTCTCCGCGCAGGGTTTGAAGCTTTCTTT

v_call: TRBV11-2
j_call: TRBJ2-2
clone_size: .
d_call: TRBD2
cdr3_aa: CASSDLRGLAGVTGELFF
cdr3_nt: TGTGCCAGCAGCGACCTTCGCGGGCTAGCGGGGGTCACCGGGGAGCTGTTTTTT

v_call: TRBV11-2
j_call: TRBJ1-2
clone_size: .
d_call: TRBD1
cdr3_aa: CASSLEWAGGLVYGYTF
cdr3_nt: TGTGCCAGCAGCTTAGAGTGGGCAGGGGGACTAGTCTATGGCTACACCTTC

v_call: TRBV6-1
j_call: TRBJ2-3
clone_size: .
d_call: TRBD1
cdr3_aa: CASSERDRNTDTQYF
cdr3_nt: TGTGCCAGCAGTGAACGGGACAGAAACACAGATACGCAGTATTTT

v_call: TRBV5-1
j_call: TRBJ1-6
clone_size: .
d_call: .
cdr3_aa: CASSLDSGANSPLHF
cdr3_nt: TGCGCCAGCAGCTTGGACTCAGGCGCCAATTCACCCCTCCACTTT

v_call: TRBV6-1
j_call: TRBJ2-5
clone_size: .
d_call: TRBD2
cdr3_aa: CASSEASGGGSETQYF
cdr3_nt: TGTGCCAGCAGTGAAGCTAGCGGGGGAGGTTCTGAGACCCAGTACTTC

v_call: TRBV27
j_call: TRBJ2-1
clone_size: .
d_call: TRBD1
cdr3_aa: CASRRTGFNEQFF
cdr3_nt: TGTGCCAGCAGGAGGACAGGGTTCAATGAGCAGTTCTTC

v_call: TRBV7-2
j_call: TRBJ1-6
clone_size: .
d_call: .
cdr3_aa: CASSFNNSPLHF
cdr3_nt: TGTGCCAGCAGCTTCAATAATTCACCCCTCCACTTT

v_call: TRBV9
j_call: TRBJ1-2
clone_size: .
d_call: TRBD1
cdr3_aa: CASTEDREGKDGYTF
cdr3_nt: TGTGCCAGCACCGAGGACAGGGAGGGAAAAGATGGCTACACCTTC

v_call: TRBV5-6
j_call: TRBJ1-1
clone_size: .
d_call: TRBD1
cdr3_aa: CASSQGQGAVNTEAFF
cdr3_nt: TGTGCCAGCAGCCAGGGACAGGGGGCCGTGAACACTGAAGCTTTCTTT

v_call: TRBV5-5
j_call: TRBJ2-7
clone_size: .
d_call: .
cdr3_aa: CASSFRQTFYEQYF
cdr3_nt: TGTGCCAGCAGCTTTAGACAGACCTTCTACGAGCAGTACTTC

v_call: TRBV5-1
j_call: TRBJ2-5
clone_size: .
d_call: TRBD2
cdr3_aa: CASTLAGGGETQYF
cdr3_nt: TGCGCCAGTACTCTAGCGGGAGGAGGGGAGACCCAGTACTTC

v_call: TRBV5-1
j_call: TRBJ1-2
clone_size: once
d_call: TRBD1
cdr3_aa: CASSLDRGPGGYTF
cdr3_nt: TGTGCCAGCAGCTTGGACAGGGGGCCGGGAGGCTACACCTTC

v_call: TRBV5-1
j_call: TRBJ2-5
clone_size: .
d_call: TRBD2
cdr3_aa: CASSSFNRLAGRETQYF
cdr3_nt: TGCGCCAGCAGCTCTTTTAACCGACTAGCGGGAAGAGAGACCCAGTACTTC

v_call: TRBV11-2
j_call: TRBJ1-1
clone_size: .
d_call: .
cdr3_aa: CASSFGGEEAFF
cdr3_nt: TGTGCCAGCAGCTTTGGGGGGGAAGAAGCTTTCTTT

v_call: TRBV28
j_call: TRBJ2-7
clone_size: .
d_call: .
cdr3_aa: CASSLSERDEQYF
cdr3_nt: TGTGCCAGCAGTTTATCCGAGCGCGACGAGCAGTACTTC

v_call: TRBV28
j_call: TRBJ2-7
clone_size: .
d_call: TRBD2
cdr3_aa: CASSLSFSGGFDEQYF
cdr3_nt: TGTGCCAGCAGTTTATCGTTTAGCGGGGGCTTCGACGAGCAGTACTTC

v_call: TRBV7-7
j_call: TRBJ2-1
clone_size: .
d_call: TRBD2
cdr3_aa: CASSLRPGLPSSYNEQFF
cdr3_nt: TGTGCCAGCAGCTTGCGCCCGGGACTACCAAGCTCCTACAATGAGCAGTTCTTC

v_call: TRBV27
j_call: TRBJ1-1
clone_size: .
d_call: .
cdr3_aa: CASSLFGGEAFF
cdr3_nt: TGTGCCAGCAGTTTGTTTGGGGGGGAAGCTTTCTTT

v_call: TRBV27
j_call: TRBJ1-5
clone_size: .
d_call: TRBD1
cdr3_aa: CASSPTDRAQPQHF
cdr3_nt: TGTGCCAGCAGTCCGACGGACAGGGCTCAGCCCCAGCATTTT

v_call: TRBV27
j_call: TRBJ2-1
clone_size: .
d_call: .
cdr3_aa: CASSRTRPSSYNEQFF
cdr3_nt: TGTGCCAGCAGCCGGACAAGACCTAGCTCCTACAATGAGCAGTTCTTC

v_call: TRBV4-3
j_call: TRBJ1-6
clone_size: .
d_call: .
cdr3_aa: CASSQDLSSPLHF
cdr3_nt: TGCGCCAGCAGCCAAGATTTGAGTTCACCCCTCCACTTT

v_call: TRBV28
j_call: TRBJ1-5
clone_size: .
d_call: TRBD1
cdr3_aa: CASSGTVQQPQHF
cdr3_nt: TGTGCCAGCAGCGGGACAGTTCAACAGCCCCAGCATTTT